The sequence of this TCR beta chain was determined in a study of cytomegalovirus exposure and HLA in healthy donors. Study findings and constraints: Listed as cytomegalovirus-associated were 150 to 200 TCR beta chains.

Sequencing used immunoSEQ multiplex PCR; TCRdb keeps in-frame clones, though not all of them. The sample has hundreds of thousands of clones; less than 90% are singletons. An approximately 130-subject validation cohort, separate from the 666-subject first cohort, supplied the donors. As to this clone: Its antigen is unidentified.

The TCR sequence derives from a man aged 18 to 35 in good health and CMV-seropositive. Sequencing was carried out using PBMCs.

The CDR3 region has the DNA TGTGCCAGCAGCATTACGGGACTAGCGGGTACCTACGAGCAGTACTTC. Translated: CASSITGLAGTYEQYF. This chain links TRBV9 with TRBJ2-7; 12 bases are shared with TRBD2. This CDR3 spans 16 amino acids. The ends lost 4 bases at V and 2 bases at J; junction bases unmatched: 7. Germline V CDR1 and CDR2: SGDLS, YYNGEE.